This T cell receptor (beta chain) was recovered during a study of blood T cell repertoires in COVID-19. On the study more broadly: The analysed material was cDNA or gDNA that came from T cells, B-cell-depleted T cells, or PBMCs.

V was clipped by 4 bases and J by 5 bases; unmatched bases: 7. The germline V gene has CDR1 LGHDT and CDR2 YNNKEL (reference sequence). CDR3 length: 14 amino acids. Patients in Seattle were enrolled during active infection, then followed longitudinally. Assay used: immunoSEQ multiplex PCR; TCRdb lists only in-frame clones, some missing. The sample shows approximately 170,000 clones, just over 90% of them seen only once. The origin of this receptor is a woman aged 60-75 years with COVID-19, enrolled during active disease. The sample consisted of peripheral blood. This sequence joins TRBV3-1 (or the pseudogene TRBV3-2) and TRBJ1-2, with 7 bases matching TRBD1. CDR3 sequence (DNA): TGTGCCAGCAGCCTCACCGGGACAGATTATGGCTACACCTTC. This sequence encodes CASSLTGTDYGYTF.